This TCR beta chain is from a study of blood T cell repertoires in COVID-19. For the study at large: Samples taken during acute and convalescent COVID-19 were collected in the United States, Italy and Spain. PBMCs, B-cell-depleted T cells, or T cells were the source of the cDNA or gDNA that made up the material.

This clone was seen only once. In the authors' workflow: Estimates of nucleated cell counts were drawn from the amplification of reference gene primers. The table came from immunoSEQ multiplex PCR; TCRdb's copy has only in-frame clones and leaves some out. From that table come the V and J calls and clone size; the DNA was used to work out D and trimming. The sample includes 160,000 or so clones, over 85% of them seen just once. Seattle's cohort entered during active infection and was followed longitudinally. This TCR was sampled from an older woman with COVID-19, enrolled during active disease. The sequenced material came from peripheral blood.

For the CDR3, the DNA is TGTGCCAGCAGCGTAGCGGGGACTCCCAACTCTGGAAACACCATATATTTT. Residues: CASSVAGTPNSGNTIYF. The chain is built from TRBV9 and TRBJ1-3; TRBD1 might be the D (5 bases). Germline V CDR1 and CDR2: SGDLS, YYNGEE. This CDR3 is built from 17 residues. Trimming left V 0 bases short and J 0 bases short, with 13 bases between.